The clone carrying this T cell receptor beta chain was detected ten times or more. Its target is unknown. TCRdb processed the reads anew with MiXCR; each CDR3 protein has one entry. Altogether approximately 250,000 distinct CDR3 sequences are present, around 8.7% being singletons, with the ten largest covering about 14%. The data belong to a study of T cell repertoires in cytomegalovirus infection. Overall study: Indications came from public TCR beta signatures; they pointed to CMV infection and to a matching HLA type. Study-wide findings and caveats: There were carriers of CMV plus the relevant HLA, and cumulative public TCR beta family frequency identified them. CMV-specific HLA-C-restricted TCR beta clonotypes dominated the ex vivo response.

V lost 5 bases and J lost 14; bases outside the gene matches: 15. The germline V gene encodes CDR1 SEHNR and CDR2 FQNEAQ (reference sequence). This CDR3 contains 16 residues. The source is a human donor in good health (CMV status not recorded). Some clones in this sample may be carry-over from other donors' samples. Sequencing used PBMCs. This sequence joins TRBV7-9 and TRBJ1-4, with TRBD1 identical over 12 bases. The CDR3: CASSISTGTGGGVLFF. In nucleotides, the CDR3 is TGTGCCAGCAGCATTTCCACCGGGACAGGGGGCGGCGTCCTGTTTTTT.